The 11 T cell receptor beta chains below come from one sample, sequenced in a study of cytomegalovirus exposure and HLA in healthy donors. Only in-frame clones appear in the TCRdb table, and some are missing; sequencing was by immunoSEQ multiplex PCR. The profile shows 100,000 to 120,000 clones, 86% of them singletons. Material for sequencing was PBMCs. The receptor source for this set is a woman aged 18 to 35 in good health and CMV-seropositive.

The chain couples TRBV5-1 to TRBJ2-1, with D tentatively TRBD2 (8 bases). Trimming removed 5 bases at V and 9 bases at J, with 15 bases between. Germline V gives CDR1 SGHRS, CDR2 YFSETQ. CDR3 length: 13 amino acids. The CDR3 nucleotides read TGCGCCAGCAGTACGACAGGGACTAGTGAGCAGTTCTTC. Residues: CASSTTGTSEQFF.

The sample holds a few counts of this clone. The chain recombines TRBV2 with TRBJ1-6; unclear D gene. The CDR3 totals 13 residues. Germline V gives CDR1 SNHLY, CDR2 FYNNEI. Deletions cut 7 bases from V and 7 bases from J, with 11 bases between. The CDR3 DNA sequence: TGTGCCAGCATAGCAGATAACAATTCACCCCTCCACTTT. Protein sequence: CASIADNNSPLHF.

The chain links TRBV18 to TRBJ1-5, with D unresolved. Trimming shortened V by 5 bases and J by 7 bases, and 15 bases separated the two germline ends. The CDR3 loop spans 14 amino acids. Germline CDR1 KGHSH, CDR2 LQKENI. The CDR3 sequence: CASSFSPLPQPQHF. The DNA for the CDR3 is TGTGCCAGCTCATTCAGTCCGCTCCCCCAGCCCCAGCATTTT.

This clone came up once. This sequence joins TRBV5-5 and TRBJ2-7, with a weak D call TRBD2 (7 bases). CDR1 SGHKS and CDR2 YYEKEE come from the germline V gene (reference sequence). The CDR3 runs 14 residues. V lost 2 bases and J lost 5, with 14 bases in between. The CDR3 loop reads CASSFGGAWNEQYF. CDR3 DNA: TGTGCCAGCAGCTTTGGGGGGGCTTGGAACGAGCAGTACTTC.

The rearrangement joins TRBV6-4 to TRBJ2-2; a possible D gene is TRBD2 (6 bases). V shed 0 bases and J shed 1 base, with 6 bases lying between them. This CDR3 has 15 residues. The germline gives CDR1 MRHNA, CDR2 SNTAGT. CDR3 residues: CASSDSSGNTGELFF. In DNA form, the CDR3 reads TGTGCCAGCAGTGACTCTAGCGGGAACACCGGGGAGCTGTTTTTT.

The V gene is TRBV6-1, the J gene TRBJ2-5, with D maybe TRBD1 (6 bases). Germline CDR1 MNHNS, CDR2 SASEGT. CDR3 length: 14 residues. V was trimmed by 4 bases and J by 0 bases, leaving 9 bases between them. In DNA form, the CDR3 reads TGTGCCAGCAGTGGGACAGCACACCAAGAGACCCAGTACTTC. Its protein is CASSGTAHQETQYF.

This chain's CDR3 is CSVEDPRERLGEQYF. CDR3 DNA sequence: TGCAGCGTTGAAGATCCCAGGGAAAGGCTGGGCGAGCAGTACTTC. The chain uses TRBV29-1 and TRBJ2-7; D may be TRBD1 (5 bases). In germline, CDR1 is SQVTM, CDR2 ANQGSEA. V dropped 0 bases and J dropped 6 bases, with 18 bases sitting between them. The length of the CDR3 is 15 residues.

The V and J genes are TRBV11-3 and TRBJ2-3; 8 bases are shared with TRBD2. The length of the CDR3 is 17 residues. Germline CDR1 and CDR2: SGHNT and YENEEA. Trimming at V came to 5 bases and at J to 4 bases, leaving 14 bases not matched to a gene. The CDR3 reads CASSTTRGGLSPDTQYF. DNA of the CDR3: TGTGCCAGCAGCACGACCCGCGGGGGGCTTAGTCCAGATACGCAGTATTTT.

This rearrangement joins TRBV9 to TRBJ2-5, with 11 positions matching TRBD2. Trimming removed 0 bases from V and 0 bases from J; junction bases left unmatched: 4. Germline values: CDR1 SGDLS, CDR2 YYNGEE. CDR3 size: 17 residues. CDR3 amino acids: CASSVGASGGYQETQYF. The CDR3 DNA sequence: TGTGCCAGCAGCGTAGGGGCTAGCGGGGGGTACCAAGAGACCCAGTACTTC.

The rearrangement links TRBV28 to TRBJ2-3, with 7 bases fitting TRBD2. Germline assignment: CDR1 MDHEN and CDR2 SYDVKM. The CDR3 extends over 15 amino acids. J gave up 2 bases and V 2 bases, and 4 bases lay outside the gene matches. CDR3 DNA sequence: TGTGCCAGCAGTTTAGTGCGGGGGTTCACAGATACGCAGTATTTT. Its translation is CASSLVRGFTDTQYF. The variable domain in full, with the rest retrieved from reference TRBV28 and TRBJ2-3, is DVKVTQSSRYLVKRTGEKVFLECVQDMDHENMFWYRQDPGLGLRLIYFSYDVKMKEKGDIPEGYSVSREKKERFSLILESASTNQTSMYLCASSLVRGFTDTQYFGPGTRLTVL.

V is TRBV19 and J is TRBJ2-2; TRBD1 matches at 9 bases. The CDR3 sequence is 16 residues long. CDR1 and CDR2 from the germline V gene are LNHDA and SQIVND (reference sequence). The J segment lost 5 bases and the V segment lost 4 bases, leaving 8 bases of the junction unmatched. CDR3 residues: CASSTRAGTGTGELFF. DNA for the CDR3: TGTGCCAGTAGTACACGAGCCGGGACAGGGACCGGGGAGCTGTTTTTT.